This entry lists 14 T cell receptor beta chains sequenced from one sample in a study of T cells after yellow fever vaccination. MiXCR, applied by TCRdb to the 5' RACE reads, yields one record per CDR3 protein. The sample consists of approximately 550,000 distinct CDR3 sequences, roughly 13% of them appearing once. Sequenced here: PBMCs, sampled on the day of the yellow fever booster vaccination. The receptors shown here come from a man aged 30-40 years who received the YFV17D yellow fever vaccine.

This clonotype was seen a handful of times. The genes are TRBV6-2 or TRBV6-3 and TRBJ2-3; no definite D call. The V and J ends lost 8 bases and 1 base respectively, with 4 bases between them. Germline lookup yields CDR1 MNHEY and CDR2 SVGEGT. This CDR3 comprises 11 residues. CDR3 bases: TGTGCCAGCGGACGCACAGATACGCAGTATTTT. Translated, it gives CASGRTDTQYF.

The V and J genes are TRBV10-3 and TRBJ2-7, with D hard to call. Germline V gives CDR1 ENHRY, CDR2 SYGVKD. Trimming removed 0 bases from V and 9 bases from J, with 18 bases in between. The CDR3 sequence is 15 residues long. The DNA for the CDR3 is TGTGCCATCAGTGAGTCGGACGCATCCTCCAAAGGGCAGTACTTC. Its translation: CAISESDASSKGQYF.

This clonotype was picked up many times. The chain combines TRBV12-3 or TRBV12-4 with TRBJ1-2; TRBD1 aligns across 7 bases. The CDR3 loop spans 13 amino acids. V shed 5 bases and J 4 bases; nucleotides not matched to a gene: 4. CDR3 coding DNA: TGTGCCAGCAGTCCGGGACAGACCTATGGCTACACCTTC. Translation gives CASSPGQTYGYTF.

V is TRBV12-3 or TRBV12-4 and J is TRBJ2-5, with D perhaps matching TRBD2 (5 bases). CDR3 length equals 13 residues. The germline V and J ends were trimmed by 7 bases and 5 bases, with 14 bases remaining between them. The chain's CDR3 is CASKVASDETQYF. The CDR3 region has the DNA TGTGCCAGCAAGGTAGCGTCGGACGAGACCCAGTACTTC.

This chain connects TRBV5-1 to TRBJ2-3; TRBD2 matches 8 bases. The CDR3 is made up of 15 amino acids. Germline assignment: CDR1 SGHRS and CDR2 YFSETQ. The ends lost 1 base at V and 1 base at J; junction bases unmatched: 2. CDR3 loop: CASSLIAGRTDTQYF. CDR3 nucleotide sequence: TGCGCCAGCAGCTTGATAGCGGGACGCACAGATACGCAGTATTTT.

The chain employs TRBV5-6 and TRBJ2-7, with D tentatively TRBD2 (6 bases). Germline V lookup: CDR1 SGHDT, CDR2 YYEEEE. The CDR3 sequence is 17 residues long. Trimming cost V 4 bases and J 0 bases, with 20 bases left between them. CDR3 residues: CASSPPLGSGRSYEQYF. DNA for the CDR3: TGTGCCAGCAGCCCTCCCTTGGGGAGCGGGCGCTCCTACGAGCAGTACTTC.

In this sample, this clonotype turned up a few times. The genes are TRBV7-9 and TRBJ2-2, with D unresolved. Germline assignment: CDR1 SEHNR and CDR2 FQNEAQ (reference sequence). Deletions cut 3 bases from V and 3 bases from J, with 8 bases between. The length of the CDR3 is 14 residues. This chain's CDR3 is CASSFVMDTGELFF. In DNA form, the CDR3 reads TGTGCCAGCAGCTTTGTAATGGACACCGGGGAGCTGTTTTTT.

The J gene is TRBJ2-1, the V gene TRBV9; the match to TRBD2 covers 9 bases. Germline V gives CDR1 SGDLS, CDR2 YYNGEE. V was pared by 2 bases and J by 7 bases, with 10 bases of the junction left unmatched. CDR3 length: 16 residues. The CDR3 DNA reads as TGTGCCAGCAGCGTTGGTAGCGGGAGACCAGGGAATGAGCAGTTCTTC. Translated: CASSVGSGRPGNEQFF. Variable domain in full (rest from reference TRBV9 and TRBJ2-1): DSGVTQTPKHLITATGQRVTLRCSPRSGDLSVYWYQQSLDQGLQFLIQYYNGEERAKGNILERFSAQQFPDLHSELNLSSLELGDSALYFCASSVGSGRPGNEQFFGPGTRLTVL.

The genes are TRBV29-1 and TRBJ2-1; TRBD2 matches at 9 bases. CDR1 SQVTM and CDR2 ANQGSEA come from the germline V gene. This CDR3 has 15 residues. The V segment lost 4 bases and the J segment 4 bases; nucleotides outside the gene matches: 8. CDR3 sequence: CSVAGGLARYNEQFF. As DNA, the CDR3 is TGCAGCGTTGCGGGGGGACTAGCACGGTACAATGAGCAGTTCTTC.

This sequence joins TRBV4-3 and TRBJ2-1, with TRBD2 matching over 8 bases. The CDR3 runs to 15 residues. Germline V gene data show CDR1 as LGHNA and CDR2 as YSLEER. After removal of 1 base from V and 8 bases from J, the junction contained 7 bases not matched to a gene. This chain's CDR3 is CASSQGLREGHEQFF. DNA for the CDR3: TGCGCCAGCAGCCAAGGGCTTCGGGAGGGCCATGAGCAGTTCTTC.

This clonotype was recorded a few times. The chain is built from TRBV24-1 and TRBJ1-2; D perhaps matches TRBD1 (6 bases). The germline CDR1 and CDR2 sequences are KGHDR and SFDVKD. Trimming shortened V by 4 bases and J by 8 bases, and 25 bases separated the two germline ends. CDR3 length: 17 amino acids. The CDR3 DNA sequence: TGTGCCACCAGTGACCCGAAAACTACAACAGGGAGCGAGGGCTACACCTTC. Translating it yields CATSDPKTTTGSEGYTF.

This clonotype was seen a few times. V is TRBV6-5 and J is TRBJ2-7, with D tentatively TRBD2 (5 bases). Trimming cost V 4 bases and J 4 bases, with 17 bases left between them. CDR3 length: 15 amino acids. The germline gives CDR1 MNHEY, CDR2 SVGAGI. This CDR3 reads CASSLRVPIGYEQYF. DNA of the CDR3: TGTGCCAGCAGTTTGAGGGTCCCGATTGGGTACGAGCAGTACTTC.

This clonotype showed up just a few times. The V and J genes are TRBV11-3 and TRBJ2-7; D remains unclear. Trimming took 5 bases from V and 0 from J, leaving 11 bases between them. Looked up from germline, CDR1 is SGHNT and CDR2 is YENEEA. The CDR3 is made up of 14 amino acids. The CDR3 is CASSASSDSYEQYF. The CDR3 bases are TGTGCCAGCAGCGCCAGCAGCGACTCCTACGAGCAGTACTTC.

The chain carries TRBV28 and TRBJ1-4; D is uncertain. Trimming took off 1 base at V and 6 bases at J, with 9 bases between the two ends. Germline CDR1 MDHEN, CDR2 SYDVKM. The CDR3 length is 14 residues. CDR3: CASSLSVSHEKLFF. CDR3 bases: TGTGCCAGCAGTTTATCGGTCAGCCATGAAAAACTGTTTTTT.